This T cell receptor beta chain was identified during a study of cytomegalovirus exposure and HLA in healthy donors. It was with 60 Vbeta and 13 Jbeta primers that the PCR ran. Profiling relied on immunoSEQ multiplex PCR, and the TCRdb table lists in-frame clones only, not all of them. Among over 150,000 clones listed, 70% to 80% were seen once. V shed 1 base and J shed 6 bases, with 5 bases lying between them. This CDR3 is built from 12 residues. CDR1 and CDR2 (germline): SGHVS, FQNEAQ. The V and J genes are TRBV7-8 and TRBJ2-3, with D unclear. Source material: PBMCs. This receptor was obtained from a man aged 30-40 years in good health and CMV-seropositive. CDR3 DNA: TGTGCCAGCAGCTTAGAACTGGATACGCAGTATTTT. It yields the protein CASSLELDTQYF.